This TCR beta chain was sequenced in a study of cytomegalovirus exposure and HLA in healthy donors. The CDR3 sequence is 15 residues long. Losses at the gene ends were 6 bases for V and 3 bases for J; bases not matched to a gene: 5. CDR1 is WSHSY, CDR2 SAAADI, per germline. PCR was performed using 60 Vbeta and 13 Jbeta primers. TCRdb's copy holds only in-frame clones and misses some; the assay was immunoSEQ multiplex PCR. The sample includes 100,000 to 130,000 clones, around 78% seen only once; the top ten take 7.8%. Sequenced material: PBMCs. The chain couples TRBV10-2 to TRBJ2-7, with 13 bases identical to TRBD2. The clonotype originates from a man aged 30 to 45 in good health and CMV-seronegative. For the CDR3, the DNA is TGCGCCAGCAGACCGGGACTAGCGGGAAACTACGAGCAGTACTTC. Its protein product is CASRPGLAGNYEQYF.